The entry that follows covers one T cell receptor (beta chain) sequence. Use of 60 Vbeta and 13 Jbeta primers characterized the PCR. Profiling relied on immunoSEQ multiplex PCR, and the TCRdb table lists in-frame clones only, not all of them. The sample yields about 160,000 clones, about 77% seen once. This sample was included in a study of cytomegalovirus exposure and HLA in healthy donors. Unrecorded immune exposure was likely among donors, who were nominally healthy when sampled. The specimen was PBMCs. The origin of this receptor is a woman aged 50 to 60 in good health and CMV-seronegative.

This chain's CDR3 is CASSPGAETSGYTF. CDR3 nucleotides: TGTGCCAGCAGCCCAGGGGCCGAAACCAGTGGCTACACCTTC. V gene TRBV11-2 combines with J gene TRBJ1-2; the D gene is possibly TRBD1 (6 bases). V was shortened by 5 bases and J by 7 bases, with 17 bases between the two germline ends. This CDR3 has 14 residues. CDR1 and CDR2 (germline): SGHAT, FQNNGV.